This T cell receptor (beta chain) was captured in a study of control samples from healthy donors and cancer patients. With respect to this clone: It is unclear where the CDR3 begins or ends on the DNA, so no DNA is shown, and the CDR3 is as TCRdb lists it.

TCRdb's copy holds only in-frame clones and misses some; the assay was immunoSEQ multiplex PCR. This sample carries under 300,000 clones, approximately 80% of them seen once, and the ten largest clones take approximately 12%. Per the germline V gene, CDR1 is SGHVS and CDR2 is FQNEAQ. The CDR3 is 11 residues long, ends included. V usage is TRBV7-8 and J usage is TRBJ1-1. Sequenced: PBMCs. The sequence was obtained from a woman between 55 and 75 years old with lung cancer. This chain's CDR3 is CASILGGEAFF.